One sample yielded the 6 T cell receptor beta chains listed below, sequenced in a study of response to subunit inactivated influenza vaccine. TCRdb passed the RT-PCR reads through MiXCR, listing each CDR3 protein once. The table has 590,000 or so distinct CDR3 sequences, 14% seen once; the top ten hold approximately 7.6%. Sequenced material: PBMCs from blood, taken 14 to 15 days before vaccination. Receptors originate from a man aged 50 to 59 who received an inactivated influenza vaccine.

CDR3 residues: CASSSPGGAQETQYF. CDR3 DNA sequence: TGTGCCAGCAGCTCCCCGGGAGGCGCCCAAGAGACCCAGTACTTC. This chain joins TRBV7-8 and TRBJ2-5, with 7 bases matching TRBD2. Germline CDR1 SGHVS, CDR2 FQNEAQ. V lost 4 bases to trimming and J lost 1 base; unmatched junction nucleotides: 6. The length of the CDR3 is 15 residues.

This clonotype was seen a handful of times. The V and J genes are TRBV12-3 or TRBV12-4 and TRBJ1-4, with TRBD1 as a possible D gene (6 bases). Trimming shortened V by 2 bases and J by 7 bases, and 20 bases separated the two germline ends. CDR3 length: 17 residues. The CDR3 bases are TGTGCCAGCAGTTTACCCCTCAGCAGGGGAACGAGTGAAAAACTGTTTTTT. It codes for CASSLPLSRGTSEKLFF.

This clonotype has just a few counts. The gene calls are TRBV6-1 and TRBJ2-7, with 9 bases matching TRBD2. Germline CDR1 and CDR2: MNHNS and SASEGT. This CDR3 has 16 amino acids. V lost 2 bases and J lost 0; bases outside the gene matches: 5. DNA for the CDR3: TGTGCCAGCAGTGAAAGGGTTAGCGGGAGCTCCTACGAGCAGTACTTC. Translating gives CASSERVSGSSYEQYF.

Here the CDR3 DNA reads TGTGCCAGCAGCCTTGACACCGTCTCCTACAATGAGCAGTTCTTC. It translates to CASSLDTVSYNEQFF. The genes are TRBV27 and TRBJ2-1; D gene uncertain. Germline loops: CDR1 MNHEY, CDR2 SMNVEV (reference sequence). Deletions cut 6 bases from V and 0 bases from J, with 12 bases between. CDR3 length: 15 amino acids.

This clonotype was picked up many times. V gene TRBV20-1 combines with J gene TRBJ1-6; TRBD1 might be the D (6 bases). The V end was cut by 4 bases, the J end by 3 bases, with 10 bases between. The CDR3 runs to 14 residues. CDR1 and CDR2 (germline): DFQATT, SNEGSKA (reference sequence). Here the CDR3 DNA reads TGCAGTGCTACCGGACAGAGCTATAATTCACCCCTCCACTTT. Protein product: CSATGQSYNSPLHF.

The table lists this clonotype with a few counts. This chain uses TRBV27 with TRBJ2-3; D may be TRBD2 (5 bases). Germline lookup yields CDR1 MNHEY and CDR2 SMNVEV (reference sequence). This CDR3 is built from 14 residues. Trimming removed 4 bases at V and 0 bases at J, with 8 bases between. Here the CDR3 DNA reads TGTGCCAGCAGTTCAAGGACTAGCACAGATACGCAGTATTTT. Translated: CASSSRTSTDTQYF.